Below are 14 T cell receptor beta chains sequenced from a single sample in a study of blood T cell repertoires in COVID-19. Measured with immunoSEQ multiplex PCR; TCRdb has only the in-frame clones, and not every one. Among some 290,000 clones listed, just under 90% were seen once. The sample was PBMCs or T cells enriched from blood (not recorded which). These receptors came from a woman in her twenties or thirties who had recovered from COVID-19.

The CDR3 DNA sequence: TGTGCCAGTAGTCGGACAGGGGGCAATCAGCCCCAGCATTTT. This gives the protein CASSRTGGNQPQHF. The chain joins TRBV19 to TRBJ1-5; 9 bases are shared with TRBD1. Germline V gives CDR1 LNHDA, CDR2 SQIVND (reference sequence). V lost 5 bases, J lost 2 bases, and 1 base stayed unmatched. The CDR3 consists of 14 residues.

The chain has TRBV10-1 and TRBJ2-1; TRBD1 agrees at 8 bases. Germline assignment: CDR1 WNHNN and CDR2 SYGVQD (reference sequence). J lost 4 bases, V lost 6 bases, and 8 bases had no gene match. The CDR3 contains 15 residues. CDR3 region: CASRTRDRKYNEQFF. The CDR3 DNA reads as TGCGCCAGCAGAACCCGGGACAGGAAGTACAATGAGCAGTTCTTC.

This clone came up a few times. V usage is TRBV5-1 and J usage is TRBJ1-3; D is unresolved. Trimming left V 4 bases short and J 1 base short, with 24 bases between. Germline values: CDR1 SGHRS, CDR2 YFSETQ. The CDR3 length is 19 residues. The CDR3 DNA sequence: TGCGCCAGCAGCCCCTTCGTTCTGACAAGTTTGAAATCTGGAAACACCATATATTTT. This encodes CASSPFVLTSLKSGNTIYF.

This clone was counted only a few times. Here the CDR3 DNA reads TGTGCCAGTAGTATAGATACACAGGTTTCGCATCAGCCCCAGCATTTT. Its protein is CASSIDTQVSHQPQHF. The V gene is TRBV19, the J gene TRBJ1-5; a possible D gene is TRBD1 (5 bases). V was clipped by 0 bases and J by 5 bases, with 14 bases between them. CDR1 LNHDA and CDR2 SQIVND come from the germline V gene (reference sequence). CDR3 length: 16 amino acids.

The V gene is TRBV28, the J gene TRBJ1-1, with TRBD1 as a possible D gene (6 bases). The CDR3 has 18 residues. Trimming stripped 6 bases from V and 0 bases from J, with 23 bases between. Germline assignment: CDR1 MDHEN and CDR2 SYDVKM. In DNA, the CDR3 is TGTGCCAGCAGGACGAGGGGGTATACGAGGAAGATGAACACTGAAGCTTTCTTT. Translation gives CASRTRGYTRKMNTEAFF.

V usage is TRBV7-9 and J usage is TRBJ2-2; D gene uncertain. The germline V gene has CDR1 SEHNR and CDR2 FQNEAQ (reference sequence). Deletions cut 0 bases from V and 10 bases from J, with 3 bases between. This CDR3 has 11 residues. The CDR3 here is CASSLAAELFF. Here the CDR3 DNA reads TGTGCCAGCAGCTTAGCGGCGGAGCTGTTTTTT.

V and J are TRBV7-9 and TRBJ2-1; 9 bases fit TRBD2. The germline V gene has CDR1 SEHNR and CDR2 FQNEAQ (reference sequence). The CDR3 contains 18 residues. With V trimmed by 4 bases and J by 8 bases, 18 bases remained unmatched. For the CDR3, the DNA is TGTGCCAGCAGCTACGGTAGTAGGCTAGCGGGGCCAAAGGATGAGCAGTTCTTC. Its translation: CASSYGSRLAGPKDEQFF.

The J gene is TRBJ2-1, the V gene TRBV29-1, with TRBD2 matching over 10 bases. The germline V gene encodes CDR1 SQVTM and CDR2 ANQGSEA. V shed 5 bases and J 0 bases; nucleotides not matched to a gene: 4. The CDR3 runs 15 residues. CDR3 in amino acids: CSVYSGRFSYNEQFF. The CDR3 region has the DNA TGCAGCGTTTATAGCGGGAGGTTCTCCTACAATGAGCAGTTCTTC.

V gene TRBV12-3 or TRBV12-4 combines with J gene TRBJ1-1; D is ambiguous. Trimming left V 3 bases short and J 4 bases short, with 9 bases between. The CDR3 consists of 13 residues. The CDR3 coding sequence is TGTGCCAGCAGTTTCGAGCTTCTCACTGAAGCTTTCTTT. This gives the protein CASSFELLTEAFF.

The chain recombines TRBV4-1 with TRBJ2-7, with 12 bases identical to TRBD2. This CDR3 has 16 amino acids. Looked up from germline, CDR1 is MGHRA and CDR2 is YSYEKL. V gave up 2 bases and J gave up 3 bases; unmatched junction bases: 5. The CDR3 bases are TGCGCCAGCAGCCAATCAGGACTAGCGGGGTTCTACGAGCAGTACTTC. This codes for CASSQSGLAGFYEQYF.

The chain is built from TRBV9 and TRBJ1-1, with D possibly TRBD1 on 5 matching bases. Deletions cut 0 bases from V and 8 bases from J, with 14 bases between. The germline V gene encodes CDR1 SGDLS and CDR2 YYNGEE. The CDR3 is 14 amino acids. The CDR3 loop is CASSVATMDKEAFF. CDR3 nucleotides: TGTGCCAGCAGCGTAGCTACGATGGACAAAGAAGCTTTCTTT.

The chain couples TRBV7-2 to TRBJ2-7; D is ambiguous. From germline, CDR1 is SGHTA and CDR2 FQGNSA. This CDR3 spans 11 amino acids. V lost 2 bases, J lost 5 bases, and 4 bases lay in between. The CDR3 spells CASSLIDEQYF. In DNA, the CDR3 is TGTGCCAGCAGCTTAATCGACGAGCAGTACTTC.

V and J are TRBV9 and TRBJ2-2; a weak D match, TRBD1 (6 bases). In germline, CDR1 is SGDLS, CDR2 YYNGEE. The CDR3 is 14 amino acids. V was pared by 5 bases and J by 2 bases, with 10 bases between. CDR3 in amino acids: CASRRGTNTGELFF. Written as DNA, the CDR3 is TGTGCCAGCAGGAGGGGGACAAACACCGGGGAGCTGTTTTTT.

The chain joins TRBV12-3 or TRBV12-4 to TRBJ2-5; no definite D call. The ends were cut back, 8 bases at V and 7 bases at J, with 14 bases in the middle. The CDR3 totals 12 residues. CDR3 bases: TGTGCCAGCCTCGGGTCCTCGGGGACCCAGTACTTC. Translation gives CASLGSSGTQYF.